This TCR beta chain was profiled in a study of blood T cell repertoires in COVID-19 (dated by TCRdb to about 2020). A note on the overall study: Collaborator samples came from the United States, Italy and Spain and covered acute and convalescent phases of COVID-19. The prospective study material was composed of cDNA or gDNA derived from T cells, B-cell-depleted T cells, or PBMCs. Deeply sampled blood TCRbeta repertoires from subjects exposed to, actively infected with, or recovered from COVID-19 were included in the dataset. The repertoires were made available in a free public database intended to serve as a resource for research on the immune response to SARS-CoV-2. Samples were obtained from the ongoing ImmuneRACE study (first 160 participants) and from about 1,300 subjects provided by 6 global collaborators. Nearly every sample came with metadata listing a de-identified subject ID, COVID-19 status, age in years and sex. HLA class I and class II types, where available, came from metadata supplied by the sample provider rather than from assay-based typing.

Broad study findings and their caveats: The amount of clinical and demographic metadata varied by source and participant and was provided uncurated.

About this clone: What antigen it recognizes has not been identified. Per-base quality was not reported, and no clone a single base away is much larger than it.

The junction carries 11 bases between V and J, which are trimmed by 4 bases and 5 bases respectively. The CDR3 contains 13 residues, cysteine and phenylalanine counted. CDR3 DNA only is kept here, 39 bases in frame from base 1. In the germline V gene (reference sequence), CDR1 corresponds to LNHNV and CDR2 to YYDKDF. In Seattle, one collaborating source enrolled patients while the infection was active and tracked those patients longitudinally over the course of disease. Whole blood was collected in K2EDTA tubes by collaborating institutions according to the institutions' own protocols. For TCRbeta analysis, collaborators shipped samples as frozen whole blood, isolated PBMCs, or DNA extracted from either of those sample types. The immunoSEQ Assay, a bias-controlled multiplex PCR, was used to amplify TCRbeta CDR3 regions from genomic DNA. In the authors' own workflow: Within the assay, amplification of reference gene primers was used to estimate how many nucleated cells each sample contained. Sequence reads were collapsed and filtered to measure the absolute abundance of every unique TCRbeta CDR3 rearrangement. For each sample, productive Simpson clonality was calculated as the square root of Simpson's diversity index across productive rearrangements. This immuneACCESS table, as held by TCRdb, lists in-frame sequences with V and J called but not all clones. Of the missing ones, under half trace to an unresolved V gene in checked studies; the others have no known cause. Clone size and V and J calls were adopted from that table, with D and trimming inferred from the DNA. In all, the sample holds 250,000 or so clones, and around 90% of those were seen once. The ten top clones hold around 0.86% of the sample.

The rearrangement joined TRBV15 to TRBJ1-1; no D gene can be assigned with confidence. Source material: peripheral blood. The clonotype was recovered from a man aged 25-45 years with COVID-19, enrolled during active disease. The CDR3 reads CATSNEGYTEAFF. The sequence in DNA is TGTGCCACCAGCAACGAGGGCTATACTGAAGCTTTCTTT.